What follows are 2 T cell receptor beta chains derived from one specimen sequenced in a study of T-cell reconstitution after alpha-beta-depleted transplantation in children. Unique molecular identifiers were used to barcode this TCRbeta library. TCRdb used MiXCR to reprocess the PCR reads, holding one entry per CDR3 protein. The table records roughly 500,000 distinct CDR3 sequences, approximately 20% of them present only once. Sample: PBMCs from the stem cell graft donor, taken from the stem cell graft. These receptors originate from a human donor who donated a stem cell graft to a child with acute lymphoblastic leukemia.

This clonotype appeared a few times. The chain links TRBV27 to TRBJ2-7, with D maybe TRBD1 (6 bases). CDR1 and CDR2 (germline): MNHEY, SMNVEV (reference sequence). V lost 2 bases and J lost 6, with 11 bases in between. The length of the CDR3 is 13 residues. The CDR3 is CASSLQDSAEQYF. Written as DNA, the CDR3 is TGTGCCAGCAGTTTACAGGACAGCGCCGAGCAGTACTTC.

The chain is built from TRBV30 and TRBJ2-1; 7 nucleotides align to TRBD2. The germline V gene has CDR1 GTSNPN and CDR2 SVGIG (reference sequence). CDR3 size: 13 residues. J gave up 4 bases and V 7 bases, and 7 bases lay outside the gene matches. The CDR3, as DNA: TGTGCCTATACACAGCGGGATTACAATGAGCAGTTCTTC. Its translation: CAYTQRDYNEQFF.